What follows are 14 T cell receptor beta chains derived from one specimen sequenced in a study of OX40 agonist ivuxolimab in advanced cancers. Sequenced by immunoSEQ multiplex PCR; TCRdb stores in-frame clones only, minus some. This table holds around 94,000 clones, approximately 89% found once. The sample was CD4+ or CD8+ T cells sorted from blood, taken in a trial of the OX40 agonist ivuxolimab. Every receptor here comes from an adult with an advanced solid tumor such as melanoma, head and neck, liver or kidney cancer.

The CDR3 sequence is CASSLQQGDIQYF. CDR3 nucleotides: TGTGCCAGCAGCTTGCAACAGGGAGACATTCAGTACTTC. The chain combines TRBV5-4 with TRBJ2-4, with D perhaps TRBD1 (6 bases). The ends were cut back, 1 base at V and 8 bases at J, with 10 bases in the middle. Germline CDR1 and CDR2: SGHNT and YYREEE (reference sequence). The CDR3 runs to 13 residues.

Here the CDR3 DNA reads TGCGCCAGCAGATGGGGGGTGAGGGCCGACGAGCAGTACTTC. Residues: CASRWGVRADEQYF. The rearrangement joins TRBV5-1 to TRBJ2-7; TRBD2 is a possible D gene (6 bases). This CDR3 comprises 14 residues. Trimming left V 5 bases short and J 5 bases short, with 17 bases between. The germline CDR1 and CDR2 sequences are SGHRS and YFSETQ.

CDR3 coding DNA: TGCGCCAGCAGCTTGCGGTTGAGGGGTCACCAAGAGACCCAGTACTTC. This encodes CASSLRLRGHQETQYF. The chain has TRBV5-1 and TRBJ2-5, with D possibly called TRBD1 or TRBD2 (5 bases each). With 1 base removed from V and 0 bases from J, the gap between germline ends came to 13 bases. CDR3 length: 16 residues. Germline V gene lookup returns CDR1 SGHRS and CDR2 YFSETQ.

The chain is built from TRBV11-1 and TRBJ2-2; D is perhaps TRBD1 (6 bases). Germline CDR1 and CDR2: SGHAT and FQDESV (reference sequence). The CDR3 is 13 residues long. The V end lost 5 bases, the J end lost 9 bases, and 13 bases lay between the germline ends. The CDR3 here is CASSLGAGRELFF. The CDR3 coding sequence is TGTGCCAGCAGCCTGGGGGCAGGGAGGGAGCTGTTTTTT.

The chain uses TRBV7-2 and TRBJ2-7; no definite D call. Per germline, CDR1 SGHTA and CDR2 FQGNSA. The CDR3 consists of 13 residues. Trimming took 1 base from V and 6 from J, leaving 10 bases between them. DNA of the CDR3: TGTGCCAGCAGCTTAGTAGGTAGCACCGAGCAGTACTTC. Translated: CASSLVGSTEQYF.

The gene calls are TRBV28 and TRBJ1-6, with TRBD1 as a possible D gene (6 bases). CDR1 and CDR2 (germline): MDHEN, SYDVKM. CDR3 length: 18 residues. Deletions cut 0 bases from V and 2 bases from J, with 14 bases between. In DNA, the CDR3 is TGTGCCAGCAGTTTATGGCAGGGGACCCCCCCCTATAATTCACCCCTCCACTTT. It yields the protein CASSLWQGTPPYNSPLHF.

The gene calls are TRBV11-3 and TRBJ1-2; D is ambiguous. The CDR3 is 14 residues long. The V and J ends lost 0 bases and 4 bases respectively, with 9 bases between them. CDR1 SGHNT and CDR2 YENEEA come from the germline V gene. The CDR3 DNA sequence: TGTGCCAGCAGCTTAGAACGGGCAATCTATGGCTACACCTTC. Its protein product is CASSLERAIYGYTF.

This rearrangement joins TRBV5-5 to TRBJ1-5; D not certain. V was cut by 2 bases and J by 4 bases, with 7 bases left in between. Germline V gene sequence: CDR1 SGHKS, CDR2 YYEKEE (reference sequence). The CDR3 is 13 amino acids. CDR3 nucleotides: TGTGCCAGCAGCTTTCTGCCTAATCAGCCCCAGCATTTT. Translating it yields CASSFLPNQPQHF.

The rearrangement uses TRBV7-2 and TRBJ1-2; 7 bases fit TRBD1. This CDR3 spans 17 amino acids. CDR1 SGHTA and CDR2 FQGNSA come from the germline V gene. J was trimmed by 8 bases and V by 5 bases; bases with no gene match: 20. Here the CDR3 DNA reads TGTGCCAGCAGCCCTAACGCGGGAGTAGACAGGGTAGGAGGCTACACCTTC. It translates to CASSPNAGVDRVGGYTF. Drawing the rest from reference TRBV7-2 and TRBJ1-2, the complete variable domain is GAGVSQSPSNKVTEKGKDVELRCDPISGHTALYWYRQSLGQGLEFLIYFQGNSAPDKSGLPSDRFSAERTGGSVSTLTIQRTQQEDSAVYLCASSPNAGVDRVGGYTFGSGTRLTVV.

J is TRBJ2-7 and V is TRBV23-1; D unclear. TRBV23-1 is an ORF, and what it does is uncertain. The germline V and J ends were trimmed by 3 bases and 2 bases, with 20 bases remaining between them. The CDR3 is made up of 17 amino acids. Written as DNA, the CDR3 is TGCGCCAGCAGTCACTTACCGTTAGCACTCATACCCTACGAGCAGTACTTC. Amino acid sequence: CASSHLPLALIPYEQYF.

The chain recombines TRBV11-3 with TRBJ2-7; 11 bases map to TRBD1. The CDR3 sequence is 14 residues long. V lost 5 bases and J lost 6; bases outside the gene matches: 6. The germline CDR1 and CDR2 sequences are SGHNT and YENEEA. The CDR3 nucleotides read TGTGCCAGCAGCACTCGGACAGGGGGCGGCGAGCAGTACTTC. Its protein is CASSTRTGGGEQYF. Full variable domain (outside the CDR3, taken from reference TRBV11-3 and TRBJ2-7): EAGVVQSPRYKIIEKKQPVAFWCNPISGHNTLYWYLQNLGQGPELLIRYENEEAVDDSQLPKDRFSAERLKGVDSTLKIQPAELGDSAVYLCASSTRTGGGEQYFGPGTRLTVT.

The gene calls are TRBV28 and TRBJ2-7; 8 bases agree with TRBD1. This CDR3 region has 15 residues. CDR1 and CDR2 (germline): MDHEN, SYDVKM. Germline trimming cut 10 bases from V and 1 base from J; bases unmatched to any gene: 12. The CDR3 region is CANSPNRGASYEQYF. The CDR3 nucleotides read TGTGCCAATTCCCCGAACAGGGGGGCATCCTACGAGCAGTACTTC.

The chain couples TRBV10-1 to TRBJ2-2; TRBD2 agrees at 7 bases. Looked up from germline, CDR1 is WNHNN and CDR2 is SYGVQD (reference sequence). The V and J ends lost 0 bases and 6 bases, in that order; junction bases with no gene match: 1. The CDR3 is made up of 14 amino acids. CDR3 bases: TGCGCCAGCAGTGAGTCGGGGGGGTCCGGGGAGCTGTTTTTT. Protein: CASSESGGSGELFF.

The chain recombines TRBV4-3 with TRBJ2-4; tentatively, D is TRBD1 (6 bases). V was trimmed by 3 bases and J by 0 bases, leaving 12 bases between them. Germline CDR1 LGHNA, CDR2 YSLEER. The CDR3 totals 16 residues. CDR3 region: CASSQDRHLAKNIQYF. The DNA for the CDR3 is TGCGCCAGCAGCCAGGACAGACATCTAGCCAAAAACATTCAGTACTTC.